A selection of T cell receptor beta chains follows, all from one sample in a study of blood T cell repertoires in COVID-19. Using immunoSEQ multiplex PCR, the repertoire was profiled, and TCRdb retains in-frame clones only, with some absent. The top ten clones hold approximately 9% of a sample with around 140,000 clones, approximately 90% of them seen once. Source material: peripheral blood. Source of these receptors: a woman between 45 and 60 years old with active or convalescent COVID-19. Both conserved end residues are part of each CDR3. D genes are given only for firm matches. Size values are once, few and many counts, or a class for expanded clones, and some rows have none.

D,V,size,length,J,CDR3,DNA
TRBD2,TRBV29-1,-,15,TRBJ2-3,CSVAPSGGGTDTQYF,TGCAGCGTTGCCCCGAGCGGGGGGGGCACAGATACGCAGTATTTT
TRBD2,TRBV10-3,-,15,TRBJ2-1,CANSGLGGTYNEQFF,TGTGCCAACTCGGGACTAGGAGGGACCTACAATGAGCAGTTCTTC
TRBD1,TRBV19,-,15,TRBJ1-5,CASTLGQLINQPQHF,TGTGCCAGTACCTTGGGACAGCTAATCAATCAGCCCCAGCATTTT
-,TRBV18,-,14,TRBJ1-5,CASSSGGGNQPQHF,TGTGCCAGCTCGTCGGGCGGGGGGAATCAGCCCCAGCATTTT
TRBD1,TRBV7-9,-,16,TRBJ1-6,CASSLSTGGPNSPLHF,TGTGCCAGCAGCTTAAGCACAGGGGGACCTAATTCACCCCTCCACTTT
-,TRBV6-5,few,13,TRBJ1-2,CASSSGLNYGYTF,TGTGCCAGCAGTTCCGGGTTGAACTATGGCTACACCTTC
-,TRBV2,-,11,TRBJ1-1,CASRGAGLAFF,TGTGCCAGCAGGGGTGCAGGGCTGGCTTTCTTT
TRBD1,TRBV7-9,-,16,TRBJ2-7,CASSISTGVRTYEQYF,TGTGCCAGCAGCATTTCGACAGGGGTACGCACCTACGAGCAGTACTTC
TRBD1,TRBV27,-,15,TRBJ2-7,CASSFTGTGGYEQYF,TGTGCCAGCAGTTTCACCGGGACAGGGGGCTACGAGCAGTACTTC
TRBD1,TRBV28,once,13,TRBJ1-3,CASSFRDRGTIYF,TGTGCCAGCAGTTTTCGGGACAGGGGAACCATATATTTT
-,TRBV18,-,14,TRBJ2-1,CASSMSDSYNEQFF,TGTGCCAGCTCTATGTCAGACAGCTACAATGAGCAGTTCTTC
-,TRBV3-1/TRBV3-2,-,11,TRBJ1-2,CASSPGVGYTF,TGTGCCAGCAGCCCCGGAGTAGGCTACACCTTC
-,TRBV19,-,14,TRBJ2-3,CASSIGGYLDTQYF,TGTGCCAGTAGTATCGGCGGCTACCTTGATACGCAGTATTTT
-,TRBV7-2,-,15,TRBJ2-3,CASSNLPSSTDTQYF,TGTGCCAGCAGCAACCTCCCTAGCTCCACAGATACGCAGTATTTT
-,TRBV6-5,-,14,TRBJ1-4,CASSYGQPLTELFF,TGTGCCAGCAGTTACGGACAGCCCCTGACGGAACTGTTTTTT
-,TRBV11-3,-,14,TRBJ2-3,CASSLSRSTDTQYF,TGTGCCAGCAGTCTAAGTCGAAGCACAGATACGCAGTATTTT
TRBD2,TRBV7-2,-,15,TRBJ2-1,CASSDSGGATNEQFF,TGTGCCAGCAGCGATAGCGGGGGGGCCACCAATGAGCAGTTCTTC
-,TRBV21-1,once,17,TRBJ2-5,CASSKGLLAGARETQYF,TGTGCCAGCAGCAAAGGATTACTAGCGGGAGCCCGAGAGACCCAGTACTTC
TRBD1,TRBV29-1,few,13,TRBJ1-1,CSVGDRGGTEAFF,TGCAGCGTTGGTGACAGGGGCGGCACTGAAGCTTTCTTT
TRBD1,TRBV19,-,16,TRBJ2-7,CASSPGQGTTLSEQYF,TGTGCCAGTAGTCCAGGACAGGGAACGACCCTCTCCGAGCAGTACTTC
TRBD1,TRBV11-2,-,14,TRBJ1-4,CASSEGTATEKLFF,TGTGCCAGCAGCGAGGGGACAGCCACAGAAAAACTGTTTTTT
-,TRBV19,-,12,TRBJ1-1,CASRGSYTEAFF,TGTGCCAGTAGGGGCAGTTACACTGAAGCTTTCTTT
TRBD1,TRBV2,-,15,TRBJ2-3,CASSAGTGSADTQYF,TGTGCCAGCAGTGCAGGGACAGGGAGCGCAGATACGCAGTATTTT
-,TRBV18,-,14,TRBJ2-6,CASSPEAGANVLTF,TGTGCCAGCTCACCGGAGGCCGGGGCCAACGTCCTGACTTTC
TRBD1,TRBV3-1/TRBV3-2,once,18,TRBJ2-1,CASNLKVRDRGRYNEQFF,TGTGCCAGCAACCTGAAAGTCCGGGACAGGGGGCGATACAATGAGCAGTTCTTC
-,TRBV18,-,16,TRBJ1-1,CASSPPTGLMNTEAFF,TGTGCCAGCTCACCACCGACAGGCCTAATGAACACTGAAGCTTTCTTT
TRBD1,TRBV12-3/TRBV12-4,-,13,TRBJ2-2,CAGGQGNTGELFF,TGTGCCGGGGGACAGGGCAACACCGGGGAGCTGTTTTTT
TRBD2,TRBV7-6,-,18,TRBJ2-3,CASSSYSLAGGGTDTQYF,TGTGCCAGCAGCTCCTACTCACTAGCGGGAGGAGGCACAGATACGCAGTATTTT
TRBD1,TRBV14,-,17,TRBJ1-1,CASTPGQVGSVGTEAFF,TGTGCCAGCACACCCGGACAGGTGGGTTCGGTGGGCACTGAAGCTTTCTTT
TRBD2,TRBV11-2,-,15,TRBJ2-1,CASSPGTSGKNEQFF,TGTGCCAGCAGCCCCGGGACTAGCGGGAAAAATGAGCAGTTCTTC
TRBD2,TRBV4-2,-,15,TRBJ2-3,CASSQTSGRWDTQYF,TGTGCCAGCAGCCAAACTAGCGGGAGGTGGGATACGCAGTATTTT
TRBD1,TRBV5-1,-,15,TRBJ2-3,CASRSGQESTDTQYF,TGCGCCAGCAGATCTGGACAGGAAAGCACAGATACGCAGTATTTT
TRBD1,TRBV5-1,once,14,TRBJ2-4,CASSYRQGWDIQYF,TGCGCCAGCAGCTATCGACAGGGATGGGACATTCAGTACTTC
TRBD2,TRBV5-1,-,15,TRBJ2-7,CASSLSAGEVYEQYF,TGCGCCAGCAGCTTGTCAGCGGGAGAGGTATACGAGCAGTACTTC
-,TRBV6-5,-,14,TRBJ2-2,CASQFIMNTGELFF,TGTGCCAGCCAATTCATCATGAACACCGGGGAGCTGTTTTTT
TRBD2,TRBV4-2,-,17,TRBJ2-3,CASSQDTKAGGPDTQYF,TGTGCCAGCAGCCAAGATACCAAAGCGGGGGGGCCAGATACGCAGTATTTT
TRBD1,TRBV12-3/TRBV12-4,-,13,TRBJ1-2,CASRVTGLYGYTF,TGTGCCAGCAGGGTGACAGGGCTCTATGGCTACACCTTC
-,TRBV30,-,10,TRBJ1-1,CAWSGGVAFF,TGTGCCTGGAGTGGGGGGGTGGCTTTCTTT
TRBD2,TRBV23-1,-,21,TRBJ2-2,CASSQPLLPGLAGLRTGELFF,TGCGCCAGCAGTCAGCCCCTCCTCCCGGGACTAGCGGGGTTAAGGACCGGGGAGCTGTTTTTT
TRBD1,TRBV2,-,14,TRBJ1-4,CASSPGGLFEKLFF,TGTGCCAGCAGCCCAGGGGGCCTCTTTGAAAAACTGTTTTTT
-,TRBV7-8,-,14,TRBJ2-2,CASSTGQNTGELFF,TGTGCCAGCAGTACAGGACAGAACACCGGGGAGCTGTTTTTT